The 8 T cell receptor beta chains in this list originate from one sample, sequenced in a study of T cells in Graves' hyperthyroidism and ophthalmopathy. Amplification targeted TCR beta CDR3 regions from RNA transcripts. Researchers ran a first-round RT-PCR on the TCR CDR3 using the HTBI primer set. TCRdb re-called the multiplex PCR reads with MiXCR, one entry per CDR3 protein. The repertoire holds around 420,000 distinct CDR3 sequences, with more than 15% as singletons. The source material was blood. The receptors shown here come from a woman younger than 30 with Graves' hyperthyroidism.

V is TRBV24-1 and J is TRBJ1-2; D is perhaps TRBD1 (5 bases). The CDR3 sequence is 14 residues long. Germline assignment: CDR1 KGHDR and CDR2 SFDVKD. V gave up 4 bases and J gave up 1 base, with 9 bases separating them. CDR3 amino acids: CATSEPDSNYGYTF. The CDR3 DNA is TGTGCCACCAGTGAGCCAGACAGTAACTATGGCTACACCTTC.

In its sample, this clonotype was seen many times. The missing conserved phenylalanine or tryptophan at the end of this CDR3 makes a read error likely. The V and J genes are TRBV12-3 or TRBV12-4 and TRBJ1-1, with a weak D call TRBD1 (6 bases). With 3 bases removed from V and 0 bases from J, the gap between germline ends came to 17 bases. CDR3 length: 17 amino acids. The CDR3 coding sequence is TGTGCCAGCAGTTTCGACAGGTTGGGATCCGTGAACACTGAAGCTTTCTCT. Translated, it gives CASSFDRLGSVNTEAFS.

This clonotype was counted only a few times. The genes are TRBV4-1 and TRBJ2-1; D uncertain. V lost 2 bases and J lost 0, with 23 bases in between. The CDR3 is made up of 20 amino acids. Germline V gives CDR1 MGHRA, CDR2 YSYEKL. The DNA of the CDR3 is TGCGCCAGCAGCCAATTACTACTCTTACCTCTTTCTAGCTCCTACAATGAGCAGTTCTTC. Encoded protein: CASSQLLLLPLSSSYNEQFF.

The chain is built from TRBV20-1 and TRBJ2-7, with TRBD1 matching 9 bases. The CDR3 spans 16 residues. CDR1 is DFQATT and CDR2 is SNEGSKA in the germline V gene (reference sequence). Losses at the gene ends were 5 bases for V and 1 base for J; bases not matched to a gene: 12. CDR3 in amino acids: CSAPQTGGAPSYEQYF. The CDR3 bases are TGCAGTGCTCCACAAACAGGGGGCGCGCCTTCCTACGAGCAGTACTTC.

This clonotype has at least ten counts. The chain joins TRBV11-2 to TRBJ2-3; TRBD2 matches at 14 bases. Looked up from germline, CDR1 is SGHAT and CDR2 is FQNNGV. V was clipped by 3 bases and J by 1 base; unmatched bases: 6. The CDR3 is 18 residues long. This CDR3 reads CASSLTSGRAGGTDTQYF. In DNA, the CDR3 is TGTGCCAGCAGCTTGACTAGCGGGAGGGCCGGAGGCACAGATACGCAGTATTTT.

There are a few counts of this clonotype. DNA for the CDR3: TGTGCCAGCAGGGAACGGGGGACTAGTGTCTCAGATACGCAGTATTTT. It specifies CASRERGTSVSDTQYF. The rearrangement joins TRBV5-6 to TRBJ2-3; 8 positions match TRBD2. This CDR3 is 16 amino acids long. Germline V gene data show CDR1 as SGHDT and CDR2 as YYEEEE. Trimming cost V 5 bases and J 4 bases; bases outside gene matches: 12.

The chain carries TRBV2 and TRBJ2-2; D not resolved. The V and J ends lost 4 bases and 6 bases respectively, with 3 bases between them. CDR1 and CDR2 (germline): SNHLY, FYNNEI. The CDR3 length is 11 residues. The CDR3 nucleotides are TGTGCCAGCAGTGGAGCCGGGGAGCTGTTTTTT. It codes for CASSGAGELFF.

At least ten counts were recorded for this clonotype. The V call is TRBV5-5, the J call TRBJ1-4; D is unclear. This CDR3 region has 17 residues. Trimming pared 5 bases from V and 0 bases from J, leaving 17 bases between. Germline-derived CDR1 and CDR2 are SGHKS and YYEKEE (reference sequence). The DNA for the CDR3 is TGTGCCAGCAGTTTTCGGCCCCTGGGATCAACTAATGAAAAACTGTTTTTT. Its protein is CASSFRPLGSTNEKLFF.